These 31 T cell receptor beta chains originate from one sample sequenced in a study of PD-1 blockade in classical Hodgkin lymphoma. Each patient experienced a relapse that followed autologous stem cell transplantation, and brentuximab vedotin exposure varied. This table comes from immunoSEQ multiplex PCR, and its TCRdb copy is limited to in-frame clones, with some not included. Of around 45,000 clones listed, 85% to 90% are singletons. Sequenced material: peripheral blood mononuclear cells (PBMCs), taken at baseline. The origin of the receptors is a human donor with classical Hodgkin lymphoma.

The chain combines TRBV7-9 with TRBJ1-4, with D perhaps matching TRBD1 (6 bases). This CDR3 has 13 residues. Germline CDR1 is SEHNR and CDR2 is FQNEAQ (reference sequence). The V and J ends lost 8 bases and 5 bases respectively, with 12 bases between them. The DNA for the CDR3 is TGTGCCAGCGGTGGGGGGCAGAATGAAAAACTGTTTTTT. Encoded protein: CASGGGQNEKLFF.

The CDR3 sequence is CASSLRLAGDEQYF. The CDR3 bases are TGCGCCAGCAGCTTAAGACTAGCGGGAGACGAGCAGTACTTC. The chain is built from TRBV5-1 and TRBJ2-7, with 12 bases identical to TRBD2. Looked up from germline, CDR1 is SGHRS and CDR2 is YFSETQ. V shed 2 bases and J 5 bases; nucleotides not matched to a gene: 2. This CDR3 contains 14 residues. Complete variable domain (other parts from reference TRBV5-1 and TRBJ2-7): KAGVTQTPRYLIKTRGQQVTLSCSPISGHRSVSWYQQTPGQGLQFLFEYFSETQRNKGNFPGRFSGRQFSNSRSEMNVSTLELGDSALYLCASSLRLAGDEQYFGPGTRLTVT.

The chain joins TRBV11-3 to TRBJ2-7; 11 bases agree with TRBD1. With 5 bases clipped from V and 4 bases from J, the junction kept 13 bases outside the gene matches. CDR3 size: 17 residues. CDR1 and CDR2 from the germline V gene are SGHNT and YENEEA. Here the CDR3 reads CASSTRPAGQGAYEQYF. DNA for the CDR3: TGTGCCAGCAGCACCCGACCTGCCGGACAGGGGGCATACGAGCAGTACTTC.

The J gene is TRBJ2-1, the V gene TRBV6-5; 8 nucleotides agree with TRBD2. Trimming took 0 bases from V and 4 from J; bases not matched to a gene: 5. Germline CDR1 is MNHEY and CDR2 is SVGAGI. The CDR3 runs to 16 residues. In DNA form, the CDR3 reads TGTGCCAGCAGTTACTCTAGAGGACTAGCATACAATGAGCAGTTCTTC. Residues: CASSYSRGLAYNEQFF.

V and J are TRBV13 and TRBJ2-7; D uncertain. The germline V gene has CDR1 PRHDT and CDR2 FYEKMQ (reference sequence). Trimming cost V 0 bases and J 4 bases, with 10 bases left between them. This CDR3 has 14 residues. CDR3 region: CASSLGSASYEQYF. CDR3 DNA sequence: TGTGCCAGCAGCTTAGGGAGTGCTAGTTACGAGCAGTACTTC.

The rearrangement links TRBV20-1 to TRBJ1-3; D gene unclear. There are 11 residues in the CDR3. CDR1 DFQATT and CDR2 SNEGSKA come from the germline V gene (reference sequence). V gave up 0 bases and J gave up 7 bases, with 4 bases separating them. The CDR3 nucleotides are TGCAGTGCTAGAGATGTGAACACCATATATTTT. Protein product: CSARDVNTIYF.

V usage is TRBV19 and J usage is TRBJ1-6; 9 positions agree with TRBD1. Germline values: CDR1 LNHDA, CDR2 SQIVND (reference sequence). This CDR3 region has 16 residues. Germline trimming cut 6 bases from V and 1 base from J; bases unmatched to any gene: 4. CDR3 in amino acids: CASRKDRGSYNSPLHF. CDR3 nucleotide sequence: TGTGCCAGTAGGAAAGACAGGGGGTCCTATAATTCACCCCTCCACTTT.

V gene TRBV19 combines with J gene TRBJ1-1, with TRBD1 matching over 8 bases. The trim removed 9 bases at V and 7 bases at J, leaving 10 bases unmatched. This CDR3 is built from 13 residues. CDR1 is LNHDA, CDR2 SQIVND, per germline (reference sequence). Here the CDR3 reads CASRGQGGVEAFF. CDR3 nucleotides: TGTGCCAGCCGAGGACAGGGCGGAGTTGAAGCTTTCTTT.

The chain couples TRBV19 to TRBJ2-1; 12 positions agree with TRBD2. The CDR3 extends over 15 amino acids. The J segment lost 5 bases and the V segment lost 5 bases, leaving 4 bases of the junction unmatched. CDR1 and CDR2 from the germline V gene are LNHDA and SQIVND (reference sequence). In nucleotides, the CDR3 is TGTGCCAGTAGTCCTAGCGGGAGGGCCGACAATGAGCAGTTCTTC. It codes for CASSPSGRADNEQFF.

The gene calls are TRBV28 and TRBJ1-1; 7 bases agree with TRBD1. This CDR3 spans 14 amino acids. The germline gives CDR1 MDHEN, CDR2 SYDVKM. With 6 bases clipped from V and 4 bases from J, the junction kept 8 bases outside the gene matches. In nucleotides, the CDR3 is TGTGCCAGCAGACCCAGGGGGAGCGGCACTGAAGCTTTCTTT. Amino acids: CASRPRGSGTEAFF.

This chain links TRBV4-1 with TRBJ2-7; no firm D call. With 5 bases removed from V and 10 bases from J, the gap between germline ends came to 18 bases. Per germline, CDR1 MGHRA and CDR2 YSYEKL. This CDR3 is built from 13 residues. This CDR3 is CASSNPYGTVQYF. CDR3 DNA: TGCGCCAGCAGCAACCCATACGGAACGGTACAGTACTTC.

In DNA, the CDR3 is TGTGCCAGCCGGACGGGGGGACCAAGCTCTGGAAACACCATATATTTT. Encoded protein: CASRTGGPSSGNTIYF. The chain recombines TRBV7-9 with TRBJ1-3; a possible D gene is TRBD1 (5 bases). This CDR3 is 16 amino acids long. Germline loops: CDR1 SEHNR, CDR2 FQNEAQ (reference sequence). Trimming removed 8 bases at V and 0 bases at J, with 17 bases between.

The CDR3 nucleotides read TGTGCCAGCAGCTTGAGGGGGAACCCGAACACTGAAGCTTTCTTT. Translating gives CASSLRGNPNTEAFF. The chain recombines TRBV7-2 with TRBJ1-1; tentatively, D is TRBD1 (6 bases). The CDR3 is 15 residues long. The V gene's germline CDR1 is SGHTA and CDR2 FQGNSA. Trimming took 3 bases from V and 1 from J, leaving 12 bases between them. Full variable domain (missing parts from reference TRBV7-2 and TRBJ1-1): GAGVSQSPSNKVTEKGKDVELRCDPISGHTALYWYRQSLGQGLEFLIYFQGNSAPDKSGLPSDRFSAERTGGSVSTLTIQRTQQEDSAVYLCASSLRGNPNTEAFFGQGTRLTVV.

The chain couples TRBV19 to TRBJ1-2; 9 positions match TRBD1. V was clipped by 10 bases and J by 8 bases; unmatched bases: 8. From germline, CDR1 is LNHDA and CDR2 SQIVND (reference sequence). The CDR3 is made up of 12 amino acids. CDR3 in amino acids: CATSGQGSGYTF. CDR3 DNA sequence: TGTGCCACCTCGGGACAGGGAAGCGGCTACACCTTC.

The chain has TRBV4-2 and TRBJ2-7; 7 positions match TRBD2. V dropped 0 bases and J dropped 1; count of bases not matched to a gene: 6. The V gene's germline CDR1 is LGHNA and CDR2 YNFKEQ. CDR3 size: 16 residues. The DNA for the CDR3 is TGTGCCAGCAGCCAAGAGACTAGCCACGGGTCCTACGAGCAGTACTTC. This encodes CASSQETSHGSYEQYF.

The rearrangement links TRBV7-2 to TRBJ1-6, with D maybe TRBD1 (6 bases). CDR1 SGHTA and CDR2 FQGNSA come from the germline V gene. CDR3 size: 12 residues. Trimming left V 5 bases short and J 9 bases short, with 8 bases between. CDR3 DNA sequence: TGTGCCAGCAGCAGGACAGCTTCACCCCTCCACTTT. Encoded protein: CASSRTASPLHF.

The chain has TRBV6-6 and TRBJ1-1, with no clear D. Germline V lookup: CDR1 MNHNY, CDR2 SVGAGI (reference sequence). With 0 bases removed from V and 1 base from J, the gap between germline ends came to 3 bases. This CDR3 contains 13 residues. The CDR3 reads CASSYSQNTEAFF. CDR3 DNA: TGTGCCAGCAGTTACTCGCAGAACACTGAAGCTTTCTTT.

CDR3 DNA sequence: TGTGCCAGTAGTTTGGGGAACCAAGAGACCCAGTACTTC. Translated, it gives CASSLGNQETQYF. The chain employs TRBV19 and TRBJ2-5; D is undetermined. This CDR3 spans 13 amino acids. The ends were cut back, 5 bases at V and 0 bases at J, with 7 bases in the middle. Per the germline V gene, CDR1 is LNHDA and CDR2 is SQIVND (reference sequence).

The chain uses TRBV15 and TRBJ1-1, with 10 bases aligning to TRBD1. The germline V gene has CDR1 LNHNV and CDR2 YYDKDF (reference sequence). The CDR3 has 15 residues. V trimming: 11 bases; J trimming: 3 bases; junction bases outside the gene matches: 12. This CDR3 is CASTPGQGIYTEAFF. The CDR3 DNA reads TGTGCCTCGACCCCGGGACAGGGGATCTACACTGAAGCTTTCTTT.

This sequence joins TRBV11-2 and TRBJ2-3; D remains ambiguous. Between the trimmed V and J ends, which lost 2 bases and 2 bases, there was a span of 8 bases. CDR1 is SGHAT, CDR2 FQNNGV, per germline. The CDR3 extends over 14 amino acids. CDR3 sequence reads: CASSLFGSTDTQYF. CDR3 bases: TGTGCCAGCAGCTTATTTGGGTCCACAGATACGCAGTATTTT.

The chain links TRBV11-2 to TRBJ1-2; the match to TRBD1 covers 7 bases. Germline trimming cut 6 bases from V and 3 bases from J; bases unmatched to any gene: 4. CDR3 length equals 13 residues. Germline V CDR1 and CDR2: SGHAT, FQNNGV. The CDR3 reads CASSPGGYYGYTF. The CDR3 region has the DNA TGTGCCAGCAGTCCAGGGGGATACTATGGCTACACCTTC.

The J gene is TRBJ2-7, the V gene TRBV27; 7 bases match TRBD1. The V gene's germline CDR1 is MNHEY and CDR2 SMNVEV (reference sequence). This CDR3 contains 13 residues. The V segment lost 10 bases and the J segment 7 bases; nucleotides outside the gene matches: 13. This chain's CDR3 is CATQRTGLGEQYF. The CDR3, as DNA: TGTGCCACCCAAAGGACAGGCTTGGGGGAGCAGTACTTC.

The chain joins TRBV23-1 to TRBJ1-1, with no clear D. TRBV23-1 has ORF status, its function being uncertain. Trimming pared 0 bases from V and 6 bases from J, leaving 14 bases between. This CDR3 region has 15 residues. The CDR3 spells CASSQSCVREAEAFF. For the CDR3, the DNA is TGCGCCAGCAGTCAATCCTGCGTAAGGGAGGCTGAAGCTTTCTTT.

This chain uses TRBV28 with TRBJ1-1; a weak D match, TRBD1 (5 bases). Germline CDR1 MDHEN, CDR2 SYDVKM. The CDR3 has 15 amino acids. V lost 2 bases and J 0 bases, leaving 10 bases between the germline ends. The CDR3 DNA reads as TGTGCCAGCAGTTTACCAGGGAACTTGAACACTGAAGCTTTCTTT. Its translation: CASSLPGNLNTEAFF.

The genes are TRBV4-2 and TRBJ2-7, with 10 bases identical to TRBD2. This CDR3 is 16 amino acids long. The germline gives CDR1 LGHNA, CDR2 YNFKEQ. With 0 bases clipped from V and 7 bases from J, the junction kept 9 bases outside the gene matches. The CDR3 loop is CASSQDASGGLSEQYF. CDR3 bases: TGTGCCAGCAGCCAAGATGCTAGCGGGGGCCTTTCTGAGCAGTACTTC.

This clone is a singleton in its sample. The chain uses TRBV6-1 and TRBJ1-2; TRBD1 is a possible D gene (6 bases). The CDR3 has 11 amino acids. Per the germline V gene, CDR1 is MNHNS and CDR2 is SASEGT. V dropped 8 bases and J dropped 4 bases, with 8 bases sitting between them. The CDR3 protein is CASQQGYGYTF. The DNA for the CDR3 is TGTGCCAGCCAACAGGGCTATGGCTACACCTTC.

V is TRBV11-2 and J is TRBJ2-7; the match to TRBD1 covers 9 bases. Trimming took 5 bases from V and 1 from J; bases not matched to a gene: 3. This CDR3 comprises 14 residues. CDR1 and CDR2 (germline): SGHAT, FQNNGV. CDR3 protein: CASSPGQGSYEQYF. CDR3 nucleotides: TGTGCCAGCAGCCCTGGACAGGGGTCCTACGAGCAGTACTTC.

V is TRBV5-1 and J is TRBJ1-4; a possible D gene is TRBD1 (5 bases). The germline CDR1 and CDR2 sequences are SGHRS and YFSETQ. V was trimmed by 3 bases and J by 8 bases, leaving 14 bases between them. The CDR3 runs to 14 residues. Written as DNA, the CDR3 is TGCGCCAGCAGCTACGGCAGGGATCCAGAAAAACTGTTTTTT. This encodes CASSYGRDPEKLFF.

This clone is classed as large. The rearrangement joins TRBV5-4 to TRBJ2-7; the D call may be TRBD1 or TRBD2 (5 bases each). The CDR3 has 12 residues. Trimming shortened V by 0 bases and J by 7 bases, and 8 bases separated the two germline ends. Germline V lookup: CDR1 SGHNT, CDR2 YYREEE (reference sequence). CDR3 nucleotide sequence: TGTGCCAGCAGCTTGGGGGGGTGGGAGCAGTACTTC. Its translation is CASSLGGWEQYF.

The chain carries TRBV7-2 and TRBJ1-6, with D possibly being TRBD1 (5 bases). Per germline, CDR1 SGHTA and CDR2 FQGNSA. CDR3 length: 17 residues. V was cut by 5 bases and J by 9 bases, with 23 bases left in between. In DNA, the CDR3 is TGTGCCAGCAGCCACTCATTAGGGGCGTTTGGAATTTCACCCCTCCACTTT. Translation gives CASSHSLGAFGISPLHF.

The rearrangement joins TRBV6-5 to TRBJ1-2; possibly TRBD1 for D (5 bases). Germline loops: CDR1 MNHEY, CDR2 SVGAGI. There are 13 residues in the CDR3. Trimming cost V 0 bases and J 8 bases, with 10 bases left between them. As DNA, the CDR3 is TGTGCCAGCAGTTACTCGACTGGGGCGGGCTACACCTTC. Encoded protein: CASSYSTGAGYTF.